These T cell receptor beta chains were read from a single sample in a study of blood T cell repertoires in COVID-19. Clones were sequenced by immunoSEQ multiplex PCR, and TCRdb holds only the in-frame ones, with some missing. The sample yields more than 95,000 clones, approximately 88% seen once. Sequenced sample: peripheral blood. These receptor sequences come from a man aged 55 to 69 with acute or convalescent COVID-19. The CDR3 runs from the conserved cysteine through the conserved F or W. D genes are given only for firm matches. Clone size is stated in some rows and not others, as once, few, many or a class when expanded.

D: NA
V: TRBV5-4
J: TRBJ1-2
size: NA
DNA: TGTGCCAGCAGCTTGGCCAGGGAAAACTATGGCTACACCTTC
CDR3: CASSLARENYGYTF

D: TRBD1
V: TRBV11-3
J: TRBJ1-2
size: once
DNA: TGTGCCAGCAGCTCCCCTAATCGGGACAGAGAGGGCTACACCTTC
CDR3: CASSSPNRDREGYTF

D: NA
V: TRBV7-2
J: TRBJ1-1
size: NA
DNA: TGTGCCAGCAGCCTACGTTTGGGCGTCGCTTTCTTT
CDR3: CASSLRLGVAFF

D: TRBD1
V: TRBV6-1
J: TRBJ2-2
size: NA
DNA: TGTGCCAGCAGTGGGTCCGGGACAGGGACCGAAATGAACACCGGGGAGCTGTTTTTT
CDR3: CASSGSGTGTEMNTGELFF

D: NA
V: TRBV10-3
J: TRBJ2-3
size: NA
DNA: TGTGCCACCCAAGCCACAGATACGCAGTATTTT
CDR3: CATQATDTQYF

D: NA
V: TRBV20-1
J: TRBJ2-7
size: NA
DNA: TGCAGTGCATCGCAGGGACTCCTGCGGTACTTC
CDR3: CSASQGLLRYF

D: TRBD1
V: TRBV29-1
J: TRBJ1-5
size: NA
DNA: TGCAGCGCCGGACAGGGGGTTCAGCCCCAGCATTTT
CDR3: CSAGQGVQPQHF

D: TRBD2
V: TRBV27
J: TRBJ2-1
size: NA
DNA: TGTGCCAGCAGTTTATCTATTATTAGCGGGAGGGTTTACAATGAGCAGTTCTTC
CDR3: CASSLSIISGRVYNEQFF

D: TRBD2
V: TRBV29-1
J: TRBJ2-2
size: NA
DNA: TGCAGCGCCGCGGCGGGGGGACTAGCGGGAGACACCGGGGAGCTGTTTTTT
CDR3: CSAAAGGLAGDTGELFF

D: TRBD1
V: TRBV5-1
J: TRBJ1-5
size: NA
DNA: TGCGCCAGCAGCGCCACAGGGGGCCCCCAGCCCCAGCATTTT
CDR3: CASSATGGPQPQHF

D: NA
V: TRBV28
J: TRBJ2-7
size: NA
DNA: TGTGCCAGCAGCCTCACTAACACGAGGGACTTC
CDR3: CASSLTNTRDF

D: TRBD2
V: TRBV7-2
J: TRBJ2-1
size: NA
DNA: TGTGCCAGCAGCATTAGCGGGAGGGGGTCTGAGCAGTTCTTC
CDR3: CASSISGRGSEQFF

D: NA
V: TRBV28
J: TRBJ1-2
size: NA
DNA: TGTGCCAGCAAGCCACAGAACTATGGCTACACCTTC
CDR3: CASKPQNYGYTF

D: TRBD1
V: TRBV25-1
J: TRBJ1-1
size: NA
DNA: TGTGCCAGCAGTGATCCACGGACAGGGGACACTGAAGCTTTCTTT
CDR3: CASSDPRTGDTEAFF

D: NA
V: TRBV2
J: TRBJ1-1
size: NA
DNA: TGTGCCAGCAGACCTTCAGGGGCGCGGGTAGGATTGGCTTTCTTT
CDR3: CASRPSGARVGLAFF

D: TRBD1
V: TRBV10-2
J: TRBJ1-5
size: NA
DNA: TGCGCCAGCAGTGGGACAGGAGGTCATCAGCCCCAGCATTTT
CDR3: CASSGTGGHQPQHF

D: TRBD2
V: TRBV5-8
J: TRBJ2-1
size: NA
DNA: TGTGCCAGGGGGACTAGCGGGCATAAACCATACAATGAGCAGTTCTTC
CDR3: CARGTSGHKPYNEQFF

D: TRBD2
V: TRBV20-1
J: TRBJ2-4
size: NA
DNA: TGCAGTGCTAGTGGACTAGCGGGAGTCGAGGCCAAAAACATTCAGTACTTC
CDR3: CSASGLAGVEAKNIQYF

D: TRBD1
V: TRBV6-5
J: TRBJ1-3
size: NA
DNA: TGTGCCAGCAGGATGGGGACAGGGCTTAACACCATATATTTT
CDR3: CASRMGTGLNTIYF

D: NA
V: TRBV19
J: TRBJ2-5
size: NA
DNA: TGTGCCAGTAGTTCATTTCAGGGAAGAGAGACCCAGTACTTC
CDR3: CASSSFQGRETQYF

D: TRBD1
V: TRBV27
J: TRBJ1-2
size: NA
DNA: TGTGCCAGCAGTTTCGGCCGACAGGGGCAGGGGGGAAACTATGGCTACACCTTC
CDR3: CASSFGRQGQGGNYGYTF